Presented here are 27 T cell receptor beta chains from one specimen sequenced in a study of blood T cell repertoires in COVID-19. The data were produced by immunoSEQ multiplex PCR, yet TCRdb's version contains in-frame clones alone and is incomplete. The sample lists approximately 300,000 clones; around 91% were seen once. The sample taken for sequencing was peripheral blood. The receptors stem from a woman in her thirties or forties with COVID-19, enrolled during active disease.

The chain's CDR3 is CAWRLRQGGTEAFF. The CDR3 nucleotides read TGTGCCTGGAGACTAAGGCAGGGGGGAACTGAAGCTTTCTTT. The gene calls are TRBV30 and TRBJ1-1; 7 nucleotides line up with TRBD1. Per germline, CDR1 GTSNPN and CDR2 SVGIG (reference sequence). The ends lost 3 bases at V and 5 bases at J; junction bases unmatched: 9. This CDR3 is 14 amino acids long.

The chain carries TRBV29-1 and TRBJ2-3; 12 positions match TRBD2. The length of the CDR3 is 16 residues. Germline V gives CDR1 SQVTM, CDR2 ANQGSEA. V was pared by 1 base and J by 6 bases, with 8 bases of the junction left unmatched. The CDR3 loop is CSVEVPTSGRYDTQYF. CDR3 coding DNA: TGCAGCGTTGAAGTCCCGACTAGCGGGAGATACGATACGCAGTATTTT.

This chain joins TRBV6-2 or TRBV6-3 and TRBJ2-4; TRBD2 matches 7 bases. V was pared by 0 bases and J by 7 bases, with 3 bases of the junction left unmatched. The CDR3 runs to 14 residues. Germline-derived CDR1 and CDR2 are MNHEY and SVGEGT. The CDR3 reads CASSYSTSFNIQYF. CDR3 bases: TGTGCCAGCAGTTACTCGACTAGCTTTAACATTCAGTACTTC.

This sequence joins TRBV28 and TRBJ1-2, with 11 bases fitting TRBD1. In germline, CDR1 is MDHEN, CDR2 SYDVKM. This CDR3 comprises 13 residues. The J segment lost 3 bases and the V segment lost 8 bases, leaving 2 bases of the junction unmatched. In DNA form, the CDR3 reads TGTGCCAGCTGGGACAGGGGGGACTATGGCTACACCTTC. This sequence encodes CASWDRGDYGYTF.

The J gene is TRBJ2-7, the V gene TRBV28, with unresolved D. The CDR3 has 12 residues. V dropped 8 bases and J dropped 7 bases, with 15 bases sitting between them. Germline CDR1 MDHEN, CDR2 SYDVKM. The CDR3 loop reads CASCTIMSEQYF. Here the CDR3 DNA reads TGTGCCAGCTGCACCATCATGAGTGAGCAGTACTTC.

CDR3 protein: CASSPVGREGHEQFF. The DNA for the CDR3 is TGTGCCAGCAGCCCCGTGGGGCGGGAGGGTCACGAGCAGTTCTTC. The J gene is TRBJ2-1, the V gene TRBV5-6; 9 bases are shared with TRBD2. The V and J ends lost 4 bases and 10 bases, in that order; junction bases with no gene match: 12. CDR3 length: 15 amino acids. Germline assignment: CDR1 SGHDT and CDR2 YYEEEE.

The J gene is TRBJ2-1, the V gene TRBV7-2; 7 nucleotides line up with TRBD2. This CDR3 is 15 amino acids long. CDR1 is SGHTA and CDR2 is FQGNSA in the germline V gene. V was clipped by 1 base and J by 3 bases; unmatched bases: 3. The CDR3 spells CASSLDRGDYNEQFF. Here the CDR3 DNA reads TGTGCCAGCAGCTTAGACCGGGGGGACTACAATGAGCAGTTCTTC.

The DNA for the CDR3 is TGCGCCAGCAGCCAAGCTCAAACAGGAACCCAAATGAATCAACTGTTTTTT. This translates into CASSQAQTGTQMNQLFF. The chain is built from TRBV4-3 and TRBJ1-4, with D tentatively TRBD1 (5 bases). This CDR3 is built from 17 residues. Looked up from germline, CDR1 is LGHNA and CDR2 is YSLEER. Trimming stripped 1 base from V and 12 bases from J, with 24 bases between.

This clone came up once. The chain joins TRBV5-4 to TRBJ2-7, with D tentatively TRBD1 (5 bases). Germline V gives CDR1 SGHNT, CDR2 YYREEE (reference sequence). The CDR3 length is 15 residues. With 2 bases removed from V and 2 bases from J, the gap between germline ends came to 14 bases. The CDR3 DNA sequence: TGTGCCAGCAGCTTACAAGTGGCAGGGCCCTACGAGCAGTACTTC. It yields the protein CASSLQVAGPYEQYF.

This chain's CDR3 is CASSLGQGLNTEAFF. The CDR3 DNA reads as TGTGCCAGCAGTCTGGGACAGGGCCTGAACACTGAAGCTTTCTTT. The chain has TRBV6-5 and TRBJ1-1; 9 bases agree with TRBD1. V shed 5 bases, J shed 0 bases, and the junction held 4 bases outside the gene matches. The CDR3 sequence is 15 residues long. CDR1 MNHEY and CDR2 SVGAGI come from the germline V gene.

The chain combines TRBV6-1 with TRBJ2-3; TRBD2 matches 10 bases. J gave up 0 bases and V 3 bases, and 3 bases lay outside the gene matches. The length of the CDR3 is 16 residues. Germline CDR1 is MNHNS and CDR2 is SASEGT. The CDR3 region is CASSDGLAASTDTQYF. CDR3 nucleotide sequence: TGTGCCAGCAGTGACGGACTAGCGGCTAGCACAGATACGCAGTATTTT.

The chain recombines TRBV28 with TRBJ1-1; maybe TRBD1 (6 bases). The V gene's germline CDR1 is MDHEN and CDR2 SYDVKM. Trimming stripped 6 bases from V and 5 bases from J, with 13 bases between. The CDR3 runs 13 residues. As DNA, the CDR3 is TGTGCCAGCAGCCCACAGGGAGGGACTGAAGCTTTCTTT. Protein: CASSPQGGTEAFF.

The V gene is TRBV28, the J gene TRBJ1-1; D gene unclear. Germline V lookup: CDR1 MDHEN, CDR2 SYDVKM. Trimming removed 4 bases from V and 3 bases from J, with 9 bases in between. CDR3 length: 13 amino acids. CDR3 nucleotide sequence: TGTGCCAGCAGTTCCTCAACGGACACTGAAGCTTTCTTT. This codes for CASSSSTDTEAFF. Looking up the rest from reference TRBV28 and TRBJ1-1 gives the full variable domain: DVKVTQSSRYLVKRTGEKVFLECVQDMDHENMFWYRQDPGLGLRLIYFSYDVKMKEKGDIPEGYSVSREKKERFSLILESASTNQTSMYLCASSSSTDTEAFFGQGTRLTVV.

This chain joins TRBV29-1 and TRBJ1-3; 7 bases agree with TRBD1. Germline V lookup: CDR1 SQVTM, CDR2 ANQGSEA. The CDR3 loop spans 13 amino acids. The J segment lost 4 bases and the V segment lost 6 bases, leaving 6 bases of the junction unmatched. Here the CDR3 DNA reads TGCAGCGTACAGGGGCGAGGAGGAAACACCATATATTTT. This gives the protein CSVQGRGGNTIYF.

The V call is TRBV27, the J call TRBJ1-2; the D gene is possibly TRBD1 (6 bases). Germline CDR1 is MNHEY and CDR2 is SMNVEV (reference sequence). Deletions cut 5 bases from V and 4 bases from J, with 14 bases between. The CDR3 spans 14 residues. The CDR3 DNA is TGTGCCAGCAGTCCAAAGGGACACCTCTATGGCTACACCTTC. Its translation: CASSPKGHLYGYTF.

The V call is TRBV7-2, the J call TRBJ2-2; D is uncertain. V dropped 5 bases and J dropped 1 base, with 5 bases sitting between them. The CDR3 has 13 residues. Germline lookup yields CDR1 SGHTA and CDR2 FQGNSA. CDR3 sequence reads: CASSPKNTGELFF. The DNA for the CDR3 is TGTGCCAGCAGCCCCAAGAACACCGGGGAGCTGTTTTTT.

This sequence joins TRBV9 and TRBJ2-2, with TRBD2 identical over 7 bases. The CDR3 is 16 amino acids. Trimming cost V 3 bases and J 0 bases; bases outside gene matches: 5. Germline lookup yields CDR1 SGDLS and CDR2 YYNGEE. The CDR3 protein is CASSARGGANTGELFF. The DNA for the CDR3 is TGTGCCAGCAGCGCGAGGGGAGGGGCGAACACCGGGGAGCTGTTTTTT.

The V gene is TRBV30, the J gene TRBJ2-7; 12 bases agree with TRBD2. Germline CDR1 and CDR2: GTSNPN and SVGIG (reference sequence). V was pared by 4 bases and J by 4 bases, with 5 bases of the junction left unmatched. The CDR3 extends over 14 amino acids. This CDR3 is CAWTSGGGRYEQYF. The CDR3 DNA follows: TGTGCCTGGACTAGCGGGGGGGGAAGATACGAGCAGTACTTC.

The chain has TRBV5-1 and TRBJ2-3; 7 positions match TRBD1. After removal of 6 bases from V and 0 bases from J, the junction contained 4 bases not matched to a gene. Germline V CDR1 and CDR2: SGHRS, YFSETQ. This CDR3 comprises 14 residues. CDR3 bases: TGCGCCAGCAAGACAGGGTCTAGCACAGATACGCAGTATTTT. Protein: CASKTGSSTDTQYF.

A word on this clone: At one end, the junction sequence differs from germline, possibly due to a read error. The same CDR3 arises from other DNA sequences in this sample as well. The rearrangement joins TRBV12-3 or TRBV12-4 to TRBJ2-7; TRBD1 might be the D (6 bases). CDR3 size: 13 residues. In DNA, the CDR3 is TGTGCTAGCAGTGGACAGCCGCAGTCGGAGCAGTACTTC. Amino acids: CASSGQPQSEQYF.

V and J are TRBV5-1 and TRBJ2-1; tentative D call: TRBD2 (6 bases). Germline V gene data show CDR1 as SGHRS and CDR2 as YFSETQ. Trimming cost V 4 bases and J 9 bases, with 17 bases left between them. This CDR3 has 14 residues. In nucleotides, the CDR3 is TGCGCCAGCAGCCGCGGGGACTCGAATTTTGAGCAGTTCTTC. Protein product: CASSRGDSNFEQFF.

The chain recombines TRBV14 with TRBJ1-6; a possible D gene is TRBD1 (5 bases). Germline assignment: CDR1 SGHDN and CDR2 FVKESK. V lost 0 bases to trimming and J lost 10 bases, with 13 bases between them. CDR3 size: 15 residues. The CDR3 DNA reads as TGTGCCAGCAGCCAAGATTGGCAGGGAGGGTCACCCCTCCACTTT. Translation: CASSQDWQGGSPLHF.

The chain couples TRBV6-2 or TRBV6-3 to TRBJ2-3; TRBD2 agrees at 7 bases. V lost 5 bases and J lost 5; bases outside the gene matches: 4. This CDR3 spans 13 amino acids. CDR1 and CDR2 from the germline V gene are MNHEY and SVGEGT. Written as DNA, the CDR3 is TGTGCCAGCAGTAGGAGCGGGGTAGATACGCAGTATTTT. Amino acids: CASSRSGVDTQYF.

This clone has just a few counts. The chain combines TRBV19 with TRBJ2-7, with 7 bases identical to TRBD2. V lost 10 bases and J lost 0; bases outside the gene matches: 9. This CDR3 region has 14 residues. Germline CDR1 is LNHDA and CDR2 is SQIVND (reference sequence). CDR3 sequence reads: CATREGLSSYEQYF. The CDR3, as DNA: TGTGCCACCAGAGAGGGACTAAGCTCCTACGAGCAGTACTTC.

The V and J genes are TRBV19 and TRBJ1-2, with TRBD1 identical over 9 bases. The CDR3 sequence is 16 residues long. V lost 7 bases and J lost 0; bases outside the gene matches: 9. The germline gives CDR1 LNHDA, CDR2 SQIVND (reference sequence). CDR3 sequence (DNA): TGTGCCAGTAAAAGGACGGGACAGGGAGCTAACTATGGCTACACCTTC. Amino acid sequence: CASKRTGQGANYGYTF.

The V and J genes are TRBV7-3 and TRBJ2-1, with TRBD1 matching 9 bases. V dropped 5 bases and J dropped 3; count of bases not matched to a gene: 2. This CDR3 has 14 amino acids. CDR1 SGHTA and CDR2 FQGTGA come from the germline V gene. The chain's CDR3 is CASSTGQGYNEQFF. DNA of the CDR3: TGTGCCAGCAGCACGGGACAGGGCTACAATGAGCAGTTCTTC.

The J gene is TRBJ1-1, the V gene TRBV19; 8 nucleotides match TRBD1. V shed 2 bases and J 0 bases; nucleotides not matched to a gene: 11. The CDR3 contains 18 residues. Germline CDR1 is LNHDA and CDR2 is SQIVND (reference sequence). The CDR3 reads CASSIKGHRGIMNTEAFF. The CDR3 coding sequence is TGTGCCAGTAGTATAAAGGGGCACAGGGGGATTATGAACACTGAAGCTTTCTTT.